These 8 T cell receptor beta chains were sequenced from one sample in a study of persistence of HIV-infected CD4 T cells. Sequencing used immunoSEQ version 4 in survey mode. Generated by immunoSEQ multiplex PCR, the TCRdb table keeps only in-frame clones and is missing some. Altogether about 36,000 clones are present, 85% to 90% being singletons, with the ten largest covering about 5%. Overlapping HIV-1 Gag 15-mer peptides at 1 ug per peptide per mL were used. Memory cells lacking CD40L and CD69 with high CD45RO were sorted. These receptors have no known antigen. The sequences come from cultured CD4+ T cells from PBMCs, collected from a patient who received antiretroviral therapy. The receptors were sampled from an adult with HIV. The donor label of this sample is uncertain.

The rearrangement joins TRBV21-1 to TRBJ1-5; TRBD1, the table's D call, was not compared with the DNA. TRBV21-1 is a pseudogene. CDR3 length: 14 amino acids. The CDR3 DNA follows: TGTGCCAGCGGCCACGAAGATAGCAATCAGCCCCAGCATTTT. Residues: CASGHEDSNQPQHF.

This rearrangement joins TRBV6-6 to TRBJ2-7, with 14 nucleotides matching TRBD2. Germline-derived CDR1 and CDR2 are MNHNY and SVGAGI (reference sequence). V was clipped by 6 bases and J by 3 bases; unmatched bases: 7. This CDR3 spans 16 amino acids. CDR3 loop: CASRRLAGGTYYEQYF. The CDR3 DNA sequence: TGTGCCAGCAGAAGACTAGCGGGGGGGACTTACTACGAGCAGTACTTC.

The V and J genes are TRBV5-1 and TRBJ2-3; D unclear. This CDR3 has 15 residues. Germline-derived CDR1 and CDR2 are SGHRS and YFSETQ. Trimming cost V 4 bases and J 0 bases, with 12 bases left between them. This CDR3 is CASSPRQASTDTQYF. CDR3 sequence (DNA): TGCGCCAGCAGCCCGAGGCAGGCTAGCACAGATACGCAGTATTTT.

This CDR3 reads CASSHEGQGRGNTIYF. Here the CDR3 DNA reads TGTGCCAGCAGCCATGAAGGACAGGGCCGCGGAAACACCATATATTTT. The chain has TRBV5-4 and TRBJ1-3; TRBD1 matches 8 bases. After removal of 4 bases from V and 4 bases from J, the junction contained 10 bases not matched to a gene. The germline CDR1 and CDR2 sequences are SGHNT and YYREEE (reference sequence). The CDR3 extends over 16 amino acids.

This clone was seen only once. The rearrangement joins TRBV5-5 to TRBJ2-7; maybe TRBD1 (6 bases). V dropped 7 bases and J dropped 4 bases, with 18 bases sitting between them. There are 14 residues in the CDR3. Germline V gives CDR1 SGHKS, CDR2 YYEKEE (reference sequence). This CDR3 is CASSDRTYLYEQYF. The CDR3 nucleotides read TGTGCCAGCTCCGACAGGACTTACTTGTACGAGCAGTACTTC.

The V gene is TRBV28, the J gene TRBJ2-3; D is uncertain. Trimming took off 6 bases at V and 2 bases at J, with 3 bases between the two ends. From germline, CDR1 is MDHEN and CDR2 SYDVKM. The CDR3 has 11 residues. DNA of the CDR3: TGTGCCAGCAGCCTCACAGATACGCAGTATTTT. Its translation is CASSLTDTQYF.

Here the CDR3 DNA reads TGTGCCAGCAGTTACTCACTCAGGGTAAATTCCTATAATTCACCCCTCCACTTT. Its translation is CASSYSLRVNSYNSPLHF. The chain recombines TRBV6-7 with TRBJ1-6; D perhaps matches TRBD1 (5 bases). TRBV6-7 is marked as an open reading frame, function uncertain. The CDR3 covers 18 residues. V was clipped by 0 bases and J by 1 base, with 13 bases between them.

The chain is built from TRBV7-2 and TRBJ2-2; D ambiguous. Trimming shortened V by 7 bases and J by 2 bases, and 14 bases separated the two germline ends. The CDR3 contains 15 residues. CDR1 is SGHTA, CDR2 FQGNSA, per germline. The CDR3 loop is CASTPGSLNTGELFF. The DNA for the CDR3 is TGTGCCAGCACCCCAGGTTCTCTAAACACCGGGGAGCTGTTTTTT.